This T cell receptor beta chain is from a study of blood T cell repertoires in COVID-19. The wider study: COVID-19 samples collected from the United States, Italy and Spain covered acute and convalescent phases.

Original data processing: Estimated nucleated cell counts came from reference gene primer amplification. TCRdb keeps only in-frame clones here, not all; method: immunoSEQ multiplex PCR. For V, J and clone size, that table is used; D and trimming come from the DNA. This table has fewer than 200,000 clones, 70% to 90% appearing once. Patients at the Seattle site were enrolled during active infection and followed longitudinally. CDR1 SGHRS and CDR2 YFSETQ come from the germline V gene. The V end was cut by 4 bases, the J end by 5 bases, with 12 bases between. The CDR3 runs 13 residues. The source of this sequence is a woman of 80 years or more with COVID-19, enrolled during active disease. Sample: peripheral blood. The rearrangement links TRBV5-1 to TRBJ1-2, with D maybe TRBD1 (6 bases). CDR3 amino acids: CASSPGQLYGYTF. The CDR3, as DNA: TGCGCCAGCAGCCCCGGACAGCTTTATGGCTACACCTTC.